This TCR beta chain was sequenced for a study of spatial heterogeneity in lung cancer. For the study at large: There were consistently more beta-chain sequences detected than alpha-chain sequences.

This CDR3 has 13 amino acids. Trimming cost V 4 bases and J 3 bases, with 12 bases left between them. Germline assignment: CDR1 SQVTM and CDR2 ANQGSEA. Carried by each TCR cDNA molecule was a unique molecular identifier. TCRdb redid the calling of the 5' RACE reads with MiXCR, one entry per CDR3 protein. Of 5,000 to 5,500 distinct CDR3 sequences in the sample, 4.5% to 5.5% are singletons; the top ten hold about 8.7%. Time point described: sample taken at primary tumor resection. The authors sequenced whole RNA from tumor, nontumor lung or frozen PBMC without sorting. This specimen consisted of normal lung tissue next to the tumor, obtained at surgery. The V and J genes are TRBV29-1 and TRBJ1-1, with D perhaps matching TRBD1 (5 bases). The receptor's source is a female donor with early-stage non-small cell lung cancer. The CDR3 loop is CSVGGLLDTEAFF. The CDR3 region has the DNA TGCAGCGTTGGGGGACTTTTAGACACTGAAGCTTTCTTT.